The 26 T cell receptor beta chains given below trace back to one sample, sequenced in a study of cytomegalovirus exposure and HLA in healthy donors (dated by TCRdb to about 2017). Libraries came from the immunoSEQ multiplex PCR assay. The immuneACCESS repertoire file appears here via TCRdb, limited to in-frame rearrangements. These files lack a portion of the clones; in checked studies, under half of the deficit traces to unresolved V genes, and the cause of the others is not known. This sample is represented by under 150,000 clones; roughly 81% of them were singletons. Of the sample, over 1.3% falls within the top ten clones. Material: PBMCs. These receptors were collected from a woman under 40 in good health and CMV-seronegative.

In the case of this clone: The sample carries other DNA sequences with the same CDR3. CDR3: CASSYKRGPTDTQYF. In DNA, the CDR3 is TGCGCCAGCAGCTATAAGCGGGGGCCCACAGATACGCAGTATTTT. This chain joins TRBV4-3 and TRBJ2-3; 8 nucleotides match TRBD2. There are 15 residues in the CDR3. Germline assignment: CDR1 LGHNA and CDR2 YSLEER. J lost 2 bases, V lost 5 bases, and 6 bases had no gene match.

The chain has TRBV11-2 and TRBJ2-7; D is possibly TRBD1 (5 bases). V was shortened by 3 bases and J by 2 bases, with 11 bases between the two germline ends. Germline CDR1 and CDR2: SGHAT and FQNNGV. The CDR3 is 14 residues long. This chain's CDR3 is CASSFTQGTYEQYF. DNA of the CDR3: TGTGCCAGCAGCTTCACTCAGGGCACCTACGAGCAGTACTTC.

The chain couples TRBV7-8 to TRBJ1-1, with unresolved D. Trimming shortened V by 1 base and J by 0 bases, and 12 bases separated the two germline ends. The CDR3 spans 16 residues. Germline V gene lookup returns CDR1 SGHVS and CDR2 FQNEAQ. CDR3 in DNA: TGTGCCAGCAGCTTAGAGTGGGCAGCTATGAACACTGAAGCTTTCTTT. Amino acid sequence: CASSLEWAAMNTEAFF.

V gene TRBV5-1 combines with J gene TRBJ1-1; D unresolved. This CDR3 contains 13 residues. Germline V gene sequence: CDR1 SGHRS, CDR2 YFSETQ. The V end lost 2 bases, the J end lost 5 bases, and 10 bases lay between the germline ends. CDR3 region: CASSFTGETEAFF. For the CDR3, the DNA is TGCGCCAGCAGCTTTACGGGAGAGACTGAAGCTTTCTTT.

The chain is built from TRBV7-6 and TRBJ2-7; D might be TRBD2 (7 bases). Trimming took 0 bases from V and 1 from J, leaving 10 bases between them. The germline CDR1 and CDR2 sequences are SGHVS and FNYEAQ. This CDR3 comprises 15 residues. The CDR3 DNA reads TGTGCCAGCAGCTTAGCGGGGGGGCGTTCCTACGAGCAGTACTTC. Translating gives CASSLAGGRSYEQYF.

The V gene is TRBV19, the J gene TRBJ1-4; TRBD1 matches at 8 bases. The CDR3 is made up of 12 amino acids. Germline values: CDR1 LNHDA, CDR2 SQIVND (reference sequence). Trimming took 7 bases from V and 7 from J; bases not matched to a gene: 2. The CDR3 DNA reads as TGTGCCAGTACAGGGGGCCTTGAAAAACTGTTTTTT. It encodes CASTGGLEKLFF.

This clone showed up just a few times. The V gene is TRBV27, the J gene TRBJ1-2; TRBD1 is a possible D gene (5 bases). With 4 bases removed from V and 2 bases from J, the gap between germline ends came to 20 bases. The V gene's germline CDR1 is MNHEY and CDR2 SMNVEV (reference sequence). The CDR3 length is 17 residues. Here the CDR3 DNA reads TGTGCCAGCAGTTATTCCCGACGGGGGGTAGGGAACTATGGCTACACCTTC. Its translation: CASSYSRRGVGNYGYTF.

The chain employs TRBV5-4 and TRBJ1-2, with TRBD1 identical over 7 bases. Germline values: CDR1 SGHNT, CDR2 YYREEE (reference sequence). The V segment lost 6 bases and the J segment 7 bases; nucleotides outside the gene matches: 9. This CDR3 spans 13 amino acids. CDR3 residues: CASNKRQGFGYTF. The DNA for the CDR3 is TGTGCCAGCAACAAAAGACAGGGATTTGGCTACACCTTC.

The V call is TRBV18, the J call TRBJ2-6; D is perhaps TRBD1 (5 bases). The CDR3 totals 14 residues. The V gene lost 4 bases and the J gene lost 1 base, with 5 bases spanning the gap. Per the germline V gene, CDR1 is KGHSH and CDR2 is LQKENI. The CDR3 coding sequence is TGTGCCAGCTCACGGACATCTGGGGCCAACGTCCTGACTTTC. Translating gives CASSRTSGANVLTF.

Regarding this clone: One end of the junction fails to match germline, which may point to a read error. The chain carries TRBV11-2 and TRBJ2-7; 7 nucleotides match TRBD1. The CDR3 spans 13 residues. From germline, CDR1 is SGHAT and CDR2 FQNNGV. CDR3 nucleotides: TGTGCCAGCAGCTTAGACAGGGGGAGACTGTATGACTTC. Translation gives CASSLDRGRLYDF.

The chain couples TRBV5-1 to TRBJ1-6, with 10 bases lining up with TRBD1. The CDR3 is 14 amino acids. Per germline, CDR1 SGHRS and CDR2 YFSETQ. Trimming at V came to 2 bases and at J to 13 bases, leaving 6 bases not matched to a gene. The CDR3 DNA reads as TGCGCCAGCAGCTTCCGGGACAGGGGCTCGCCCCTCCACTTT. As protein: CASSFRDRGSPLHF.

V is TRBV18 and J is TRBJ1-6; tentatively, D is TRBD1 (5 bases). Between the trimmed V and J ends, which lost 3 bases and 10 bases, there was a span of 13 bases. The CDR3 sequence is 14 residues long. The germline CDR1 and CDR2 sequences are KGHSH and LQKENI. CDR3: CASSPNWGDSPLHF. The CDR3, as DNA: TGTGCCAGCTCACCGAACTGGGGGGACTCACCCCTCCACTTT.

This rearrangement joins TRBV4-1 to TRBJ1-4; TRBD1 matches 8 bases. The CDR3 runs to 16 residues. Trimming cost V 1 base and J 7 bases; bases outside gene matches: 8. From germline, CDR1 is MGHRA and CDR2 YSYEKL. The CDR3 nucleotides are TGCGCCAGCAGCCAAGTCCAGGGGGCGTCGGCTGAAAAACTGTTTTTT. Translation gives CASSQVQGASAEKLFF.

In the case of this clone: A junction end diverges from the germline sequence, so it may reflect a read error. The chain is built from TRBV7-7 and TRBJ2-7; D is perhaps TRBD2 (6 bases). Per germline, CDR1 SSHAT and CDR2 FNYEAQ (reference sequence). The CDR3 is made up of 13 amino acids. This CDR3 is CASSLEEGSEQYF. The CDR3 nucleotides read TGTGCTAGCAGCTTAGAGGAGGGAAGCGAGCAGTACTTC.

The chain has TRBV7-8 and TRBJ2-1, with 10 bases aligning to TRBD2. The CDR3 spans 16 residues. After removal of 2 bases from V and 0 bases from J, the junction contained 1 base not matched to a gene. Germline V CDR1 and CDR2: SGHVS, FQNEAQ. CDR3 amino acids: CASSLSGGGSYNEQFF. In nucleotides, the CDR3 is TGTGCCAGCAGCTTAAGCGGGGGGGGCTCCTACAATGAGCAGTTCTTC.

The chain combines TRBV5-4 with TRBJ1-2, with D possibly TRBD1 on 5 matching bases. Trimming shortened V by 4 bases and J by 5 bases, and 12 bases separated the two germline ends. The length of the CDR3 is 13 residues. The germline gives CDR1 SGHNT, CDR2 YYREEE (reference sequence). CDR3 region: CASSDGQAYGYTF. DNA of the CDR3: TGTGCCAGCAGCGACGGACAAGCATATGGCTACACCTTC. Variable domain in full (rest from reference TRBV5-4 and TRBJ1-2): ETGVTQSPTHLIKTRGQQVTLRCSSQSGHNTVSWYQQALGQGPQFIFQYYREEENGRGNFPPRFSGLQFPNYSSELNVNALELDDSALYLCASSDGQAYGYTFGSGTRLTVV.

The V call is TRBV4-1, the J call TRBJ2-1; tentatively, D is TRBD2 (6 bases). Deletions cut 0 bases from V and 0 bases from J, with 15 bases between. The CDR3 totals 18 residues. The V gene's germline CDR1 is MGHRA and CDR2 YSYEKL. This CDR3 reads CASSQDGRGSLSYNEQFF. The CDR3 DNA is TGCGCCAGCAGCCAAGATGGGCGGGGTTCCCTCTCCTACAATGAGCAGTTCTTC.

V is TRBV6-5 and J is TRBJ2-5, with unresolved D. The CDR3 covers 14 residues. Germline assignment: CDR1 MNHEY and CDR2 SVGAGI. Trimming took off 4 bases at V and 4 bases at J, with 13 bases between the two ends. For the CDR3, the DNA is TGTGCCAGCAGTTTTAGACCCCGCGGAGAGACCCAGTACTTC. Its protein product is CASSFRPRGETQYF.

The J gene is TRBJ1-4, the V gene TRBV15; the D gene is possibly TRBD1 (6 bases). Germline assignment: CDR1 LNHNV and CDR2 YYDKDF (reference sequence). This CDR3 has 15 amino acids. V was pared by 3 bases and J by 5 bases, with 13 bases between. The CDR3, as DNA: TGTGCCACCAGCAGGAGGGGGGGCGCGAATGAAAAACTGTTTTTT. Translated: CATSRRGGANEKLFF.

The V and J genes are TRBV5-4 and TRBJ1-2; D unclear. This CDR3 is built from 14 residues. The ends were cut back, 2 bases at V and 1 base at J, with 9 bases in the middle. Germline lookup yields CDR1 SGHNT and CDR2 YYREEE (reference sequence). CDR3 sequence reads: CASSFLQRNYGYTF. The CDR3 DNA sequence: TGTGCCAGCAGCTTCCTCCAGCGTAACTATGGCTACACCTTC.

The V gene is TRBV5-1, the J gene TRBJ2-3, with TRBD2 matching 11 bases. Germline assignment: CDR1 SGHRS and CDR2 YFSETQ. V shed 1 base, J shed 4 bases, and the junction held 5 bases outside the gene matches. This CDR3 has 16 residues. In nucleotides, the CDR3 is TGCGCCAGCAGCTTGTATAATAGCGGGGGGGCAGATACGCAGTATTTT. Translating gives CASSLYNSGGADTQYF.

The chain joins TRBV18 to TRBJ2-1, with 8 bases lining up with TRBD1. Germline V gene data show CDR1 as KGHSH and CDR2 as LQKENI. The length of the CDR3 is 16 residues. The ends lost 4 bases at V and 9 bases at J; junction bases unmatched: 14. DNA of the CDR3: TGTGCCAGCTCACGGTTTCCGGGACAGGCCCTTCGTGAGCAGTTCTTC. This translates into CASSRFPGQALREQFF.

V gene TRBV6-6 combines with J gene TRBJ2-1; maybe TRBD2 (6 bases). The CDR3 spans 15 residues. Trimming removed 7 bases at V and 6 bases at J, with 19 bases between. From germline, CDR1 is MNHNY and CDR2 SVGAGI (reference sequence). The CDR3 sequence: CASNRIGTAGNEQFF. CDR3 DNA sequence: TGTGCCAGCAACCGGATCGGGACTGCGGGCAATGAGCAGTTCTTC.

The chain combines TRBV2 with TRBJ2-7, with 10 bases lining up with TRBD1. The germline gives CDR1 SNHLY, CDR2 FYNNEI. The CDR3 covers 13 residues. With 8 bases clipped from V and 4 bases from J, the junction kept 5 bases outside the gene matches. The CDR3 loop reads CASAGTGVYEQYF. DNA of the CDR3: TGTGCCAGCGCCGGGACAGGGGTATACGAGCAGTACTTC.

The chain employs TRBV6-5 and TRBJ1-6, with D possibly being TRBD1 (6 bases). CDR3 length: 14 amino acids. The germline gives CDR1 MNHEY, CDR2 SVGAGI. V lost 4 bases, J lost 9 bases, and 13 bases lay in between. The CDR3 protein is CASSSGDKFSPLHF. In DNA, the CDR3 is TGTGCCAGCAGTTCCGGGGACAAATTTTCACCCCTCCACTTT.

The rearrangement joins TRBV11-3 to TRBJ2-2; TRBD1 matches 10 bases. J gave up 5 bases and V 4 bases, and 4 bases lay outside the gene matches. The CDR3 runs to 15 residues. Germline-derived CDR1 and CDR2 are SGHNT and YENEEA. CDR3 sequence reads: CASSSGQGRTGELFF. In DNA, the CDR3 is TGTGCCAGCAGCTCGGGACAGGGGAGGACCGGGGAGCTGTTTTTT.